The T cell receptor (beta chain) under discussion was sequenced for a study of vaccination effects on CD4 cells after COVID-19 (dated by TCRdb to 2022 to 2024). Concerning the study at large: Post-vaccine samples across the study were collected a median of 72 days after the second dose, with a range of 14 to 241. SARS-CoV-2 spike-specific CD4+ TCR repertoires were compared before and after mRNA vaccination in COVID-19 convalescent patients and in infection-naive vaccine recipients. Altogether, around 11 COVID-19 convalescent patients and several SARS-CoV-2-naive healthy vaccine recipients made up the full study. The Oncomine TCR Beta short-read assay on an Illumina iSeq 100 was used to sequence cultures from other donors in the study. Findings and caveats that apply to the study as a whole: The study was limited by a small number of convalescent patients, and early post-infection timepoints were lacking. Both infection-induced and vaccine-induced clones contracted markedly at late post-vaccination timepoints, which is consistent with waning T cell responses. Among healthy vaccine recipients, nearly all vaccine-induced clones were SARS-CoV-2 mono-reactive, and only 1 of 255 was cross-reactive with common cold coronaviruses.

For this chain, trimming is 4 bases at the V end and 16 bases at the J end, and the number of junction bases without a gene match is 6. Measured from the cysteine to the phenylalanine, the CDR3 is 13 residues long. Here the CDR3 DNA is all that survives: 39 bases in frame from base 1. According to the germline V gene (reference sequence), CDR1 reads MNHNY and CDR2 reads SVGAGI. The method was the immunoSEQ multiplex PCR assay. DNA from the CD4+ T cells that had been cultured and isolated underwent TCR beta CDR3 sequencing. The authors' pipeline ran thus. Non-productive TCR sequences were discarded, and reads were trimmed to the CDR3 region, with only CDR3s of 7 or more amino acids retained. The MANAFEST web app was used to identify antigen-specific clonotypes by comparing expansion in peptide wells with expansion in reference cultures. Positive clones required FDR<0.05 expansion versus reference and all other wells, odds ratio above 5, and frequency above 0.1% in two replicate wells. A clonotype was defined as cross-reactive if the clonotype was significantly expanded both in SARS-CoV-2 spike wells and in at least one common cold coronavirus spike condition. Using the stringdist R package, CDR3 similarity was measured by Levenshtein distance, and unrooted trees were constructed with ape in R 3.6.1. TCRdb obtained this table from immuneACCESS and retained in-frame rearrangements with V and J assigned. These tables miss some clones; where compared with another copy, unresolved V genes account for less than half of the shortfall, and the remainder is unexplained. That table supplies the V and J calls and clone size; D and trimming were determined from the DNA. In all, the sample holds tens of thousands of clones, and about 80% of those were seen once. The ten largest clonotypes hold about 0.86% of the sample.

In the ViraFEST assay, PBMC were stimulated with viral peptide pools, and TCR sequencing was then used to find antigen-specific CD4+ T cell clonotypes based on their expansion. After roughly 11 days of culture, CD4+ T cells were isolated with the EasySep CD4+ T cell isolation kit. Two doses of either the BNT162b2 or the mRNA-1273 mRNA SARS-CoV-2 vaccine were administered to participants. Negative nucleocapsid antibody results before and after vaccination confirmed that the healthy vaccine recipients had no prior SARS-CoV-2 infection. Some 2 million PBMC per well were cultured in IMDM with about 5.1% human AB serum, 10 IU/ml IL-2 and gentamicin, plus 10 ug/ml peptides. Half of the culture medium was replaced with fresh IL-2-containing medium on days 3 and 7. Unless noted otherwise, every peptide stimulation condition was cultured in triplicate wells. Using Ficoll-Paque Plus gradient centrifugation, PBMC were separated from whole blood and then either used fresh or cryopreserved at -140C. The spike proteins of SARS-CoV-2 and of the common cold coronaviruses HCoV-NL63, HCoV-OC43 and HCoV-229E were spanned by overlapping peptide pools. The QIAamp micro DNA kit was used to extract genomic DNA from the cultured CD4+ T cells.

As concerns this clone: This receptor's antigen is unknown. Per-base quality was not reported, and no clone a single base away is much larger than it.

The specimen was CD4+ T cells from PBMCs cultured with HCoV-OC43 spike peptides, collected after COVID-19 vaccination. According to the study, the label for this sample's cell subset or site signals: HCoV-OC43 spike overlapping peptide pool stimulation. This clonotype was obtained from a human donor who received a COVID-19 vaccine. Recombination linked TRBV6-6 to TRBJ2-1, with 14 junctional bases fitting TRBD2. CDR3 protein: CASSSRLAGGLFF. The sequenced DNA is TGTGCCAGCAGTTCGCGACTAGCGGGGGGGCTATTCTTC.